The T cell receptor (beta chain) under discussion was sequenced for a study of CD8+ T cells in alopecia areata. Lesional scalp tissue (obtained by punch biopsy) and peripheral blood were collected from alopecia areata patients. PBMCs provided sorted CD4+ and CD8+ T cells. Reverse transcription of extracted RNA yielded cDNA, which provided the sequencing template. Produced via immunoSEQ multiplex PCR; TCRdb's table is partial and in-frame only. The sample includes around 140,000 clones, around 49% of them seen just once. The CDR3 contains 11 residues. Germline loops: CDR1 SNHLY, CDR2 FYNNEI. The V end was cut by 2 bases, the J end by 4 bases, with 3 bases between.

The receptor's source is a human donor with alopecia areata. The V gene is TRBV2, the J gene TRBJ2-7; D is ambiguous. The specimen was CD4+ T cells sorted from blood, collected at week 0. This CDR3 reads CASSERYEQYF. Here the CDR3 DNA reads TGTGCCAGCAGTGAAAGGTACGAGCAGTACTTC.